Ten or more counts support the clone carrying this T cell receptor beta chain. Trimming at V came to 2 bases and at J to 7 bases, leaving 12 bases not matched to a gene. This CDR3 is built from 16 residues. CDR1 and CDR2 (germline): SGHRS, YFSETQ. This entry comes from a study of neurological immune-mediated disorders. TCRdb re-called the 5' RACE reads with MiXCR, one entry per CDR3 protein. The sample includes roughly 80,000 distinct CDR3 sequences, roughly 9.9% of them seen just once. The source material was PBMCs. This clonotype was obtained from a man over 45 in good health. The chain couples TRBV5-1 to TRBJ1-2; TRBD1 matches 9 bases. In DNA form, the CDR3 reads TGCGCCAGCAGCTTAGGACAGGGGACAAGGTTGGGTGGCTACACCTTC. It yields the protein CASSLGQGTRLGGYTF.